The present T cell receptor (beta chain) was sequenced within a study of shared clonotypes between healthy human individuals. Here immunoSEQ multiplex PCR was the method, and the copy in TCRdb shows in-frame clones only, minus some. In the table there are some 2,000,000 clones, approximately 95% of which are singletons. This CDR3 region has 16 residues. Trimming shortened V by 0 bases and J by 1 base, and 12 bases separated the two germline ends. CDR1 SGHRS and CDR2 YFSETQ come from the germline V gene. The origin of this receptor is a man younger than 35 in good health. Sequenced material: naive CD4+ T cells sorted from blood. Documented subset: CD45RA+ positively selected. The V gene is TRBV5-1, the J gene TRBJ2-3; D may correspond to TRBD1 or TRBD2 (6 bases each). The CDR3 reads CASSLVGGLGTDTQYF. For the CDR3, the DNA is TGCGCCAGCAGCTTGGTAGGGGGGTTAGGCACAGATACGCAGTATTTT.